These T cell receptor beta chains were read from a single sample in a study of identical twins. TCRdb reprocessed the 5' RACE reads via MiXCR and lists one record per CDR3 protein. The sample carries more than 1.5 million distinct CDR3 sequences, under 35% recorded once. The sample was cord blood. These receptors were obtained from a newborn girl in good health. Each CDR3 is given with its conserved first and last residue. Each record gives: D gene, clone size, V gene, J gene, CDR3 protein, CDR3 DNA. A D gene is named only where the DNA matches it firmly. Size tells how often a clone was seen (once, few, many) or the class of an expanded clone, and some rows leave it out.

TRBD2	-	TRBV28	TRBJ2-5	CASSFRLAEIQETQYF	TGTGCCAGCAGTTTTCGACTAGCGGAAATCCAAGAGACCCAGTACTTC
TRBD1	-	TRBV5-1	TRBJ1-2	CASSLAGGYEAYGYTF	TGCGCCAGCAGCCTAGCAGGGGGCTACGAGGCTTATGGCTACACCTTC
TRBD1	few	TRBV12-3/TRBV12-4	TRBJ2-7	CASSGQGGHEQYF	TGTGCCAGCAGCGGACAGGGGGGCCACGAGCAGTACTTC
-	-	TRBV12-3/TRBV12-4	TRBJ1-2	CASSFFIGGINGYTF	TGTGCCAGCAGTTTCTTCATAGGTGGTATCAATGGCTACACCTTC
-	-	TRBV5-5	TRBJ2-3	CASSGPRDSLDTQYF	TGTGCCAGCAGCGGACCCCGGGACTCATTGGATACGCAGTATTTT
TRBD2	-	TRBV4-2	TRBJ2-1	CASSQGASGGYNEQFF	TGTGCCAGCAGCCAAGGGGCTAGCGGGGGGTACAATGAGCAGTTCTTC
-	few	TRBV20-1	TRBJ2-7	CSARAQGGDSYEQYF	TGCAGTGCTAGAGCACAGGGTGGGGACTCCTACGAGCAGTACTTC
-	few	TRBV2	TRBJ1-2	CASSARPIGYGYTF	TGTGCCAGCAGTGCCCGGCCGATCGGCTATGGCTACACCTTC
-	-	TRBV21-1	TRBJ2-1	CASSTILADGSSYNEQFF	TGTGCCAGCAGCACCATACTAGCGGATGGGAGCTCCTACAATGAGCAGTTCTTC
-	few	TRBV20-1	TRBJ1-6	CSASSRSSYNSPLHF	TGCAGTGCTAGTTCCCGAAGCTCCTATAATTCACCCCTCCACTTT
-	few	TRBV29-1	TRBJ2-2	CSVGGSTTGELFF	TGCAGCGTTGGGGGCAGTACAACCGGGGAGCTGTTTTTT
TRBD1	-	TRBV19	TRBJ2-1	CASSIDGTGTYNEQFF	TGTGCCAGTAGTATAGACGGGACAGGGACTTACAATGAGCAGTTCTTC
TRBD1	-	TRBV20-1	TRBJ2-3	CSARKGARTDTQYF	TGCAGTGCTAGGAAGGGGGCGCGCACAGATACGCAGTATTTT
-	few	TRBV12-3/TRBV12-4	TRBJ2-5	CASSFAGIQETQYF	TGTGCCAGCAGTTTCGCGGGGATCCAAGAGACCCAGTACTTC
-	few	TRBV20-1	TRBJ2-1	CSARASASSYNEQFF	TGCAGTGCTAGGGCTAGCGCCAGCTCCTACAATGAGCAGTTCTTC
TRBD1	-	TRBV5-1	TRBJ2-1	CASSTTSDRGEFF	TGCGCCAGCAGCACCACCTCCGACAGGGGTGAGTTCTTC
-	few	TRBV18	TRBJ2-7	CASSRGPDKAYEQYF	TGTGCCAGCTCTCGCGGACCAGACAAAGCCTACGAGCAGTACTTC
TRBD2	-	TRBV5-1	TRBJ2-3	CASSTVWEGPDTQYF	TGCGCCAGCTCGACGGTGTGGGAGGGACCAGATACGCAGTATTTT
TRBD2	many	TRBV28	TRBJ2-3	CASSLVGLAGDTQYF	TGTGCCAGCAGTTTAGTGGGACTAGCGGGAGATACGCAGTATTTT
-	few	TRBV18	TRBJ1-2	CASSQLANYGYTF	TGTGCCAGCTCACAGTTAGCTAACTATGGCTACACCTTC
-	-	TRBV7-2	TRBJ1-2	CASSPRDNRFRSNYGYTF	TGTGCCAGCAGCCCACGGGACAACCGTTTTAGGTCAAACTATGGCTACACCTTC
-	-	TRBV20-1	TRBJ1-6	CSARAQGSGSYNSPLHF	TGCAGTGCTAGGGCACAGGGTTCAGGCTCCTATAATTCACCCCTCCACTTT
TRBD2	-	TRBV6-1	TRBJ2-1	CASRLSSGGWDEQFF	TGTGCCAGCAGACTCTCTAGCGGGGGGTGGGATGAGCAGTTCTTC
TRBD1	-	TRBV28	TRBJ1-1	CASRFTGVYTEAFF	TGTGCCAGCAGGTTTACAGGGGTTTACACTGAAGCTTTCTTT
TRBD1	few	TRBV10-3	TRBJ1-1	CAISATTGGNTEAFF	TGTGCCATCAGTGCCACAACAGGGGGTAACACTGAAGCTTTCTTT
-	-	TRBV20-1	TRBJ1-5	CSANRDGNQPQHF	TGCAGTGCCAACCGGGACGGCAATCAGCCCCAGCATTTT
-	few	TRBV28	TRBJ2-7	CASSFDPDSYEQYF	TGTGCCAGCAGTTTTGATCCAGACTCCTACGAGCAGTACTTC
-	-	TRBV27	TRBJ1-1	CASSPLDRPLNTGAFF	TGTGCCAGCAGTCCCCTAGACAGGCCTTTGAACACTGGAGCTTTCTTT
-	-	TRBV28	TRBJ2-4	CASGWGRISYNEQYF	TGTGCCAGCGGTTGGGGCAGAATCTCCTACAATGAGCAGTACTTC
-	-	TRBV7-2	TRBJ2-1	CASSFWGHRLNEQFF	TGTGCCAGCAGCTTTTGGGGGCACCGTTTGAATGAGCAGTTCTTC
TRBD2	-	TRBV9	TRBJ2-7	CASSGGLADHYEQYF	TGTGCCAGCAGCGGCGGGCTAGCGGATCACTACGAGCAGTACTTC